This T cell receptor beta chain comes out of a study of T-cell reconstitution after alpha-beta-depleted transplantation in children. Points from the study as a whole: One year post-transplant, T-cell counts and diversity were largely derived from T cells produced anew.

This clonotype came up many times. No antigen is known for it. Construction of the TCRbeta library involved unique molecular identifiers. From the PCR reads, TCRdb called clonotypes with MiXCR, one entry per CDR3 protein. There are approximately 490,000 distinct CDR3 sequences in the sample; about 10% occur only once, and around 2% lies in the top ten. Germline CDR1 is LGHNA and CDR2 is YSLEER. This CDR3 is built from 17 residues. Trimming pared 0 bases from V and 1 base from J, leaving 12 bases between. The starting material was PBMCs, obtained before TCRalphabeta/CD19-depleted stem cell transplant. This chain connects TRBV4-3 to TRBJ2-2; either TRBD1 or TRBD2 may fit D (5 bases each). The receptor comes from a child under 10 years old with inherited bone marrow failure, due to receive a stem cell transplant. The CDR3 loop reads CASSQDRGFQNTGELFF. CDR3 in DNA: TGCGCCAGCAGCCAAGATCGGGGCTTCCAGAACACCGGGGAGCTGTTTTTT.